These 10 T cell receptor beta chains were all obtained from the same sample, sequenced in a study of radiation and T cells in renal cell carcinoma. Time point in this sample: baseline pretreatment blood. Treatment here: 15 Gy SBRT to primary tumor, nephrectomy 4 weeks later. Repertoires were generated with immunoSEQ multiplex PCR, while TCRdb's copy carries only in-frame clones and drops some. This repertoire shows approximately 100,000 clones, 86% found once; its top ten account for 7% to 9%. The specimen was blood, collected from a patient whose treatment included radiotherapy and nephrectomy. These receptor sequences come from a man aged 45-65 years with renal cell carcinoma.

V usage is TRBV29-1 and J usage is TRBJ2-5; maybe TRBD2 (6 bases). The CDR3 extends over 15 amino acids. Germline assignment: CDR1 SQVTM and CDR2 ANQGSEA. Between the trimmed V and J ends, which lost 4 bases and 4 bases, there was a span of 19 bases. In DNA, the CDR3 is TGCAGCGTTGGGGATAGCGGATCGCGGACAGAGACCCAGTACTTC. This codes for CSVGDSGSRTETQYF.

The chain is built from TRBV30 and TRBJ2-6; no reliable D call. Trimming cost V 1 base and J 0 bases, with 1 base left between them. The CDR3 contains 13 residues. CDR1 is GTSNPN and CDR2 is SVGIG in the germline V gene (reference sequence). The CDR3 nucleotides are TGTGCCTGGAGTGCCTCTGGGGCCAACGTCCTGACTTTC. Residues: CAWSASGANVLTF.

The chain has TRBV7-3 and TRBJ2-3; D unclear. This CDR3 region has 14 residues. Germline values: CDR1 SGHTA, CDR2 FQGTGA. V lost 1 base and J lost 2, with 7 bases in between. CDR3 sequence (DNA): TGTGCCAGCAGCTTAATCGCAATCACAGATACGCAGTATTTT. Translated, it gives CASSLIAITDTQYF. Supplemented by reference TRBV7-3 and TRBJ2-3, the full variable domain reads GAGVSQTPSNKVTEKGKYVELRCDPISGHTALYWYRQSLGQGPEFLIYFQGTGAADDSGLPNDRFFAVRPEGSVSTLKIQRTERGDSAVYLCASSLIAITDTQYFGPGTRLTVL.

This clone was detected only a few times. This rearrangement joins TRBV15 to TRBJ1-2; D unresolved. The CDR3 extends over 15 amino acids. Germline V CDR1 and CDR2: LNHNV, YYDKDF (reference sequence). The ends were cut back, 3 bases at V and 1 base at J, with 12 bases in the middle. In DNA, the CDR3 is TGTGCCACCAGCAGGGTCGGTGAGCTTAACTATGGCTACACCTTC. Protein product: CATSRVGELNYGYTF.

This clone was counted a few times. The genes are TRBV5-1 and TRBJ2-1, with a tentative D call TRBD2 (5 bases). CDR1 and CDR2 from the germline V gene are SGHRS and YFSETQ. The CDR3 length is 14 residues. V lost 0 bases and J lost 7, with 11 bases in between. The CDR3: CASSLVPSQNEQFF. In nucleotides, the CDR3 is TGCGCCAGCAGCTTGGTCCCTAGCCAGAATGAGCAGTTCTTC. Combining the CDR3 with reference TRBV5-1 and TRBJ2-1 gives the whole variable domain KAGVTQTPRYLIKTRGQQVTLSCSPISGHRSVSWYQQTPGQGLQFLFEYFSETQRNKGNFPGRFSGRQFSNSRSEMNVSTLELGDSALYLCASSLVPSQNEQFFGPGTRLTVL.

This clone was seen once. This chain uses TRBV5-6 with TRBJ2-5; D perhaps matches TRBD1 (6 bases). V lost 0 bases to trimming and J lost 0 bases, with 9 bases between them. This CDR3 contains 15 residues. Germline CDR1 and CDR2: SGHDT and YYEEEE. CDR3 nucleotides: TGTGCCAGCAGCTTGGTACGGGACAACCAAGAGACCCAGTACTTC. Translation gives CASSLVRDNQETQYF. The whole variable domain, remainder taken from reference TRBV5-6 and TRBJ2-5, is DAGVTQSPTHLIKTRGQQVTLRCSPKSGHDTVSWYQQALGQGPQFIFQYYEEEERQRGNFPDRFSGHQFPNYSSELNVNALLLGDSALYLCASSLVRDNQETQYFGPGTRLLVL.

CDR3 bases: TGCAGCGTATTACGGCAACCTTCGAGCAGGGGCGCTTTCTTT. Translated: CSVLRQPSSRGAFF. The chain is built from TRBV29-1 and TRBJ1-1, with a possible D match to TRBD1 (6 bases). V lost 6 bases and J lost 11, with 25 bases in between. Germline V gives CDR1 SQVTM, CDR2 ANQGSEA. This CDR3 is 14 amino acids long.

The chain recombines TRBV5-8 with TRBJ1-5; D possibly corresponds to TRBD1 (6 bases). The CDR3 is made up of 15 amino acids. V was clipped by 0 bases and J by 1 base, with 8 bases between them. Germline V gene data show CDR1 as SGHTS and CDR2 as YDEGEE. The CDR3 sequence: CASSLGQESNQPQHF. The CDR3 DNA reads as TGTGCCAGCAGCTTGGGACAGGAGAGCAATCAGCCCCAGCATTTT.

This chain connects TRBV7-9 to TRBJ2-1, with 11 bases matching TRBD1. From germline, CDR1 is SEHNR and CDR2 FQNEAQ (reference sequence). CDR3 length equals 16 residues. With 5 bases clipped from V and 12 bases from J, the junction kept 15 bases outside the gene matches. The chain's CDR3 is CASSTQRTGGFLSQFF. The CDR3 coding sequence is TGTGCCAGCAGCACCCAGAGGACAGGGGGCTTTTTATCGCAGTTCTTC.

The chain uses TRBV29-1 and TRBJ2-3; TRBD2 aligns across 10 bases. The V and J ends lost 6 bases and 3 bases, in that order; junction bases with no gene match: 21. The CDR3 is made up of 19 amino acids. From germline, CDR1 is SQVTM and CDR2 ANQGSEA. The CDR3, as DNA: TGCAGCGTCGATGCAGGGCGGGTAGCTACTAGCGGGAAGACAGATACGCAGTATTTT. This sequence encodes CSVDAGRVATSGKTDTQYF.